This TCR beta chain was sequenced during a study of OX40 agonist ivuxolimab in advanced cancers. Overall study: The dose-escalation group included hepatocellular carcinoma, melanoma, renal cell carcinoma and head and neck cancer.

About this clone itself: Its target is not known.

Per germline, CDR1 SGHTA and CDR2 FQGNSA. The germline V and J ends were trimmed by 2 bases and 3 bases, with 15 bases remaining between them. CDR3 length equals 16 residues. Method: immunoSEQ multiplex PCR; TCRdb's copy keeps in-frame clones and lacks some. Of tens of thousands of clones in the sample, 80% to 90% are singletons; the top ten hold around 17%. Study-level findings and limits: Among the lowest peripheral clonal expansion occurred in 0.1-3.0 mg/kg partial responders. Averaged across samples, CD8+ T cells carried more expanded clones than CD4+ did.

The sequence was obtained from an adult with an advanced solid tumor such as melanoma, head and neck, liver or kidney cancer. The sequencing here drew on CD4+ or CD8+ T cells sorted from blood, taken in a trial of the OX40 agonist ivuxolimab. The rearrangement links TRBV7-2 to TRBJ2-3, with D perhaps TRBD1 (5 bases). The CDR3 loop reads CASSLSWTHPTDTQYF. In DNA form, the CDR3 reads TGTGCCAGCAGCTTATCCTGGACACATCCAACAGATACGCAGTATTTT.